This TCR beta chain is from a study of cytotoxic CD8 clonotypes in ibrutinib-treated CLL. Study context: Of a cohort that held some 12 relapsed/refractory and over 14 treatment-naive patients, about 18 were IGHV unmutated. Among responders, about 25 were partial and 2 complete; after median roughly 66 months, about 15 stayed remitted and roughly 12 progressed.

Findings and limits, study-wide: Elevated clonality accompanied ibrutinib response, with a return toward baseline values at progression.

Notes on this clone: Its target is unknown.

TCRdb's copy holds only in-frame clones and misses some; the assay was immunoSEQ multiplex PCR. The sample has over 130,000 clones; around 80% are singletons. The V end lost 3 bases, the J end lost 8 bases, and 15 bases lay between the germline ends. The CDR3 is 14 residues long. The germline V gene has CDR1 MRHNA and CDR2 SNTAGT. Sequenced material: PBMCs, taken after 36 months of ibrutinib treatment. The chain combines TRBV6-4 with TRBJ2-3; D might be TRBD2 (5 bases). This TCR came from a human donor with chronic lymphocytic leukemia. CDR3 coding DNA: TGTGCCAGCAGTGAAAGCGGAGAGCCGGGTACGCAGTATTTT. Translating it yields CASSESGEPGTQYF.